A selection of T cell receptor beta chains follows, all from one sample in a study of CD4+ T cells in melanoma. Clones were sequenced by immunoSEQ multiplex PCR, and TCRdb holds only the in-frame ones, with some missing. The sample lists roughly 50,000 clones, about 91% occurring once. Sequenced material: peripheral blood. Receptors originate from a human donor with melanoma. Each CDR3 is given with its conserved first and last residue. A D gene is named only where the DNA matches it firmly. For some rows the clone size is stated as once, few or many, or as a class when expanded; others skip it.

j_gene | d_gene | v_gene | abundance | CDR3aa | CDR3nt
TRBJ1-3 | TRBD1 | TRBV7-2 | . | CASSVGTGGRNTIYF | TGTGCCAGCAGCGTAGGGACAGGGGGCCGGAACACCATATATTTT
TRBJ2-2 | . | TRBV18 | once | CASSPRATTGELFF | TGTGCCAGCTCACCGAGGGCTACCACCGGGGAGCTGTTTTTT
TRBJ1-6 | . | TRBV9 | . | CASSVSSGSPLHF | TGTGCCAGCAGCGTTTCATCGGGTTCACCCCTCCACTTT
TRBJ1-1 | . | TRBV7-9 | . | CASSHGTGLNTEAFF | TGTGCCAGCAGCCACGGAACAGGGCTGAACACTGAAGCTTTCTTT
TRBJ2-5 | . | TRBV6-8 | . | CASSYPGETQYF | TGTGCCAGCAGTTACCCGGGGGAGACCCAGTACTTC
TRBJ1-3 | TRBD1 | TRBV11-2 | . | CASSTTGKTGNTIYF | TGTGCCAGCAGCACGACAGGGAAGACTGGAAACACCATATATTTT
TRBJ2-2 | . | TRBV5-1 | . | CASSLVPILEGELFF | TGCGCCAGCAGCTTGGTCCCCATCCTGGAAGGGGAGCTGTTTTTT
TRBJ2-5 | . | TRBV28 | . | CASSMTSGTQYF | TGTGCCAGCAGTATGACTAGTGGGACCCAGTACTTC
TRBJ2-7 | TRBD1 | TRBV4-1 | . | CASRKQGAYEQYF | TGCGCCAGCAGGAAACAGGGGGCCTACGAGCAGTACTTC
TRBJ1-4 | . | TRBV11-3 | . | CASSSKFGSQGKKNEKLFF | TGTGCCAGCAGCTCTAAATTCGGGTCGCAGGGGAAAAAAAATGAAAAACTGTTTTTT
TRBJ1-1 | . | TRBV7-2 | . | CASSLSNLNTEAFF | TGTGCCAGCAGCTTATCAAATCTGAACACTGAAGCTTTCTTT
TRBJ2-3 | . | TRBV19 | . | CASTLQGSTDTQYF | TGTGCCAGTACACTTCAGGGTAGCACAGATACGCAGTATTTT
TRBJ1-1 | . | TRBV7-3 | . | CASSDPGGTEAFF | TGTGCCAGCAGCGATCCCGGGGGTACTGAAGCTTTCTTT
TRBJ2-5 | . | TRBV7-7 | . | CASSAGRGETQYF | TGTGCTAGCAGCGCCGGCCGCGGGGAGACCCAGTACTTC
TRBJ2-1 | . | TRBV7-8 | . | CASSPGLVSYNEQFF | TGTGCCAGCAGCCCAGGGCTAGTGTCCTACAATGAGCAGTTCTTC
TRBJ1-1 | . | TRBV7-2 | . | CASSPAGGFEAFF | TGTGCCAGCAGCCCGGCGGGGGGCTTTGAAGCTTTCTTT
TRBJ2-3 | TRBD2 | TRBV19 | once | CASSIANGGASDTQYF | TGTGCCAGTAGTATAGCCAACGGGGGGGCCTCAGATACGCAGTATTTT